This TCR beta chain originates from a study of identical twins. Study-wide results and caveats: Fewer insertions marked abundant cord blood beta clonotypes; young adult naive trended weakly, memory not at all. The models systematically underestimated how much out-of-frame TCR alpha was shared in monozygotic twins.

CDR1 and CDR2 from the germline V gene are LNHNV and YYDKDF (reference sequence). CDR3 length: 15 amino acids. V lost 1 base and J lost 7, with 17 bases in between. Unique molecular identifiers were present on cDNA, and template switching added a universal primer site. TCRdb ran MiXCR on the 5' RACE reads and lists one entry per CDR3 protein. This repertoire shows fewer than 550,000 distinct CDR3 sequences, approximately 14% found once; its top ten account for less than 0.5%. Regarding this clonotype: The antigen is unknown.

The same specimen was also included in a second study, on yellow fever vaccine responses in identical twins.

The rearrangement links TRBV15 to TRBJ2-7; D unclear. The sequenced material came from CD4+ T cells sorted from blood. The TCR sequence derives from a woman under 30 in good health. CDR3 loop: CATSRVFAAGREQYF. In DNA, the CDR3 is TGTGCCACCAGCAGAGTTTTTGCGGCTGGCAGGGAGCAGTACTTC.